The T cell receptor beta chain under discussion was sequenced for a study of OX40 agonist ivuxolimab in advanced cancers. As concerns this clone: The antigen is undetermined.

Generated by immunoSEQ multiplex PCR, the TCRdb table keeps only in-frame clones and is missing some. This sample has tens of thousands of clones, with 80% to 95% found just once. This CDR3 is built from 15 residues. With 0 bases clipped from V and 5 bases from J, the junction kept 8 bases outside the gene matches. In germline, CDR1 is SQVTM, CDR2 ANQGSEA. Study-wide points: The mean number of expanded clones was higher in CD8+ T cells than in CD4+.

Sequenced material: CD4+ or CD8+ T cells sorted from blood, taken in a trial of the OX40 agonist ivuxolimab. The receptor was isolated from an adult with an advanced solid tumor such as melanoma, head and neck, liver or kidney cancer. The chain carries TRBV29-1 and TRBJ2-5, with 8 nucleotides matching TRBD1. The CDR3 loop reads CSVEDLGQGGETQYF. The CDR3 region has the DNA TGCAGCGTTGAAGACCTCGGACAGGGCGGGGAGACCCAGTACTTC.